This is a list of T cell receptor beta chains from one sample in a study of blood T cell repertoires in COVID-19. The assay was immunoSEQ multiplex PCR, and TCRdb's table has in-frame clones only and misses some. The sample records 150,000 to 200,000 clones, 79% being singletons. The sample comprised peripheral blood. The receptors come from a man between 60 and 75 years old with active or convalescent COVID-19. Each CDR3 is given with its conserved first and last residue.

V gene: TRBV27; CDR3 protein: CASSLSAGVPGELFF
V gene: TRBV27; CDR3 protein: CASSFRGSSYEQYF
V gene: TRBV3-1/TRBV3-2; CDR3 protein: CASSQGTDRGALNTEAFF
V gene: TRBV7-9; CDR3 protein: CASSRMHRTSPTGTQYF
V gene: TRBV30; CDR3 protein: CAWSQRLAGGPGTQYF
V gene: TRBV24-1; CDR3 protein: CATSSPRTGGDEQYF
V gene: TRBV19; CDR3 protein: CASSTARVSGNTIYF
V gene: TRBV27; CDR3 protein: CASSLFWTGVYEQYF
V gene: TRBV5-1; CDR3 protein: CASSLGGTASYNEQFF
V gene: TRBV24-1; CDR3 protein: CATIRKQAWGGTEAFF
V gene: TRBV24-1; CDR3 protein: CATSDQGASGANVLTF
V gene: TRBV24-1; CDR3 protein: CATSGGGGGGEAFF
V gene: TRBV6-5; CDR3 protein: CVVNRLVGSIQYF
V gene: TRBV18; CDR3 protein: CASSPLQVENSPLHF
V gene: TRBV4-3; CDR3 protein: CASSQVQGNTEAFF
V gene: TRBV4-3; CDR3 protein: CASSQQLRGYGYTF
V gene: TRBV9; CDR3 protein: CASSDRTGLSYNEQFF
V gene: TRBV6-1; CDR3 protein: CASSESGRTNNEQFF
V gene: TRBV7-9; CDR3 protein: CASSVGLAQETQYF
V gene: TRBV5-1; CDR3 protein: CASSFLAGPLYEQYF
V gene: TRBV28; CDR3 protein: CASSLGGDRVYGYTF
V gene: TRBV19; CDR3 protein: CASSGQQGLEQYF
V gene: TRBV3-1/TRBV3-2; CDR3 protein: CASSPRTSGIYEQYF
V gene: TRBV3-1/TRBV3-2; CDR3 protein: CASSPPPQGPRKRGQETQYF
V gene: TRBV5-1; CDR3 protein: CASSPGTGSYEQYF
V gene: TRBV10-3; CDR3 protein: CAISEGGLAGHYEQYF
V gene: TRBV6-2/TRBV6-3; CDR3 protein: CASSYSSPDSYNSPLHF
V gene: TRBV18; CDR3 protein: CASSPPLRTVGYEQYF
V gene: TRBV7-2; CDR3 protein: CASSVDRGKTDTQYF
V gene: TRBV6-5; CDR3 protein: CASSYQGAPNTEAFF
V gene: TRBV9; CDR3 protein: CASSVGGVREAFF
V gene: TRBV6-5; CDR3 protein: CASSYNGRAGYNEQFF
V gene: TRBV11-2; CDR3 protein: CASSLGLAGPGAQYF
V gene: TRBV11-2; CDR3 protein: CASSYDRGYSQETQYF
V gene: TRBV2; CDR3 protein: CASITSGPSYNEQFF
V gene: TRBV28; CDR3 protein: CASSLSDEQFF
V gene: TRBV6-2/TRBV6-3; CDR3 protein: CASSYSRQGTGNQPQHF
V gene: TRBV28; CDR3 protein: CASTPTRTSRLSSYNEQFF
V gene: TRBV3-1/TRBV3-2; CDR3 protein: CASSQGTGSDQPQHF
V gene: TRBV5-4; CDR3 protein: CASGSGTEGTQYF
V gene: TRBV5-6; CDR3 protein: CASSLVGDEQYF
V gene: TRBV6-5; CDR3 protein: CASSRKTGFYGYTF
V gene: TRBV4-3; CDR3 protein: CASSNDRISGNTIYF
V gene: TRBV19; CDR3 protein: CASSITAQETQYF
V gene: TRBV19; CDR3 protein: CASRPQGTEAFF
V gene: TRBV4-3; CDR3 protein: CASSAHTGGVEQYF
V gene: TRBV7-9; CDR3 protein: CASSLDGTFTYEQYF
V gene: TRBV7-2; CDR3 protein: CASGGRVLYEQYF
V gene: TRBV30; CDR3 protein: CAWGRAVDEQYF
V gene: TRBV5-1; CDR3 protein: CASSTGNTEAFF
V gene: TRBV7-2; CDR3 protein: CASSSSSGQGAGSPLHF
V gene: TRBV6-5; CDR3 protein: CASSYADRRGGYTF
V gene: TRBV5-5; CDR3 protein: CASSLGLGRSGTGELFF
V gene: TRBV5-5; CDR3 protein: CASSGAGTFSGEQYF
V gene: TRBV18; CDR3 protein: CASSPRSGGTDTQYF
V gene: TRBV18; CDR3 protein: CASSPSRGSYEQYF
V gene: TRBV28; CDR3 protein: CASTERVPTDTQYF
V gene: TRBV5-1; CDR3 protein: CASSPRQGPLAKNIQYF
V gene: TRBV7-9; CDR3 protein: CASSLMAGRAGELFF